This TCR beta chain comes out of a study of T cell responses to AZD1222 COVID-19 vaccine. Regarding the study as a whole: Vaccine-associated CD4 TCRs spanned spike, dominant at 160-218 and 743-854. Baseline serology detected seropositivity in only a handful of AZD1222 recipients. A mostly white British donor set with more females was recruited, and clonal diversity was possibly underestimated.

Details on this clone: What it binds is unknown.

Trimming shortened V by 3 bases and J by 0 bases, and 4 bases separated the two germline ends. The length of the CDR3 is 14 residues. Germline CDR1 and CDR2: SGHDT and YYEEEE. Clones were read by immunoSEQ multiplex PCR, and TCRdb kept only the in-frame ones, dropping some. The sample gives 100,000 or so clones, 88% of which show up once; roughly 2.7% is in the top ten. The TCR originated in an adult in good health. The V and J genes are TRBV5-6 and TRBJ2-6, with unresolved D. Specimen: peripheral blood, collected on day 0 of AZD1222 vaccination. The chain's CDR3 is CASSSHSGANVLTF. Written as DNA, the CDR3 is TGTGCCAGCAGCTCTCACTCTGGGGCCAACGTCCTGACTTTC.